The rows below give T cell receptor beta chains drawn from one sample of a study of human T cells and chemical hapten exposure. TCRdb independently ran MiXCR on the RACE reads; one entry per CDR3 protein. The table includes more than 150,000 distinct CDR3 sequences, approximately 14% detected once. The sequences come from whole blood, collected in connection with sensitization to the hapten diphenylcyclopropenone (DPC). The receptors derive from a woman aged 30 to 39 with alopecia areata. Some clones in this sample may be carry-over from other donors' samples. The CDR3 runs from the conserved cysteine through the conserved F or W. The D gene is left open where the match is weak. Some rows have no size entry. The others give once, few or many, or a class for an expanded clone.

D gene,clone size,V gene,J gene,CDR3 protein,CDR3 DNA
.,few,TRBV18,TRBJ1-1,CASSLIEAGNTEAFF,TGTGCCAGCTCCCTCATCGAGGCGGGGAACACTGAAGCTTTCTTT
.,few,TRBV6-2/TRBV6-3,TRBJ2-7,CASSYATVYEQYF,TGTGCCAGCAGTTACGCGACCGTTTACGAGCAGTACTTC
TRBD1,few,TRBV7-2,TRBJ2-5,CASSLDRGRVETQYF,TGTGCCAGCAGTTTGGACAGGGGGCGCGTCGAGACCCAGTACTTC
.,.,TRBV4-2,TRBJ2-5,CASSQLFSGPQETQYF,TGTGCCAGCAGCCAACTATTTTCAGGGCCCCAAGAGACCCAGTACTTC
.,few,TRBV4-3,TRBJ2-7,CASSQDFPSGGRSYEQYF,TGCGCCAGCAGCCAAGATTTCCCCTCGGGGGGCCGGTCCTACGAGCAGTACTTC
TRBD2,few,TRBV27,TRBJ2-1,CASSLGWGGPDNEQFF,TGTGCCAGCAGTTTGGGGTGGGGAGGGCCGGACAATGAGCAGTTCTTC
.,.,TRBV18,TRBJ1-1,CASSAKVNTEAFF,TGTGCCAGCTCAGCAAAGGTGAACACTGAAGCTTTCTTT
.,few,TRBV29-1,TRBJ1-1,CSVVLLSLRDTEAFF,TGCAGCGTTGTGTTGCTGTCTCTAAGGGACACTGAAGCTTTCTTT
.,few,TRBV19,TRBJ2-1,CASSIDRGALYNEQFF,TGTGCCAGTAGTATAGATCGGGGGGCCCTCTACAATGAGCAGTTCTTC
.,.,TRBV7-2,TRBJ2-1,CASSLAYSNEQFF,TGTGCCAGCAGCTTAGCATATAGTAATGAGCAGTTCTTC
.,few,TRBV29-1,TRBJ2-5,CSVGVQETQYF,TGCAGCGTTGGGGTACAAGAGACCCAGTACTTC
.,.,TRBV7-9,TRBJ1-5,CASSLGRDDQPQHF,TGTGCCAGCAGCTTGGGCAGGGATGATCAGCCCCAGCATTTT
.,.,TRBV7-2,TRBJ2-7,CASSLAGQNYEQYF,TGTGCCAGCAGCTTAGCGGGACAAAACTACGAGCAGTACTTC
TRBD1,.,TRBV28,TRBJ1-1,CASSHGDRTEAFF,TGTGCCAGCAGCCACGGGGACAGAACCGAAGCTTTCTTT
TRBD2,once,TRBV14,TRBJ2-2,CASSQFLAGSANTGELFF,TGTGCCAGCAGCCAATTTCTAGCGGGGTCCGCGAACACCGGGGAGCTGTTTTTT
.,few,TRBV20-1,TRBJ1-6,CSAKPRLGFGNSPLHF,TGCAGTGCAAAACCCCGCCTCGGGTTTGGTAATTCACCCCTCCACTTT